The text below deals with one TCR beta chain. Its antigen is currently unknown. The data originate from a study of blood T cells in healthy people across ages. Sample-barcoded 5' priming and a J-beta primer mix drove a second PCR of roughly 7 to 11 cycles. All samples gave at least 2.5 million CDR3-containing paired-end reads. TCRdb re-called the 5' RACE reads through MiXCR, storing one row per CDR3 protein. The table lists 1.5 million to 2 million distinct CDR3 sequences, 49% of them singletons. Study outcomes and limitations: The recorded TCR beta diversity per million T cells decreased in a roughly linear manner with age. Naive CD4+ cell counts and diversity both ran higher in long-lived than in aged donors.

The receptor was isolated from a woman aged 40 to 50 in good health. The sample taken for sequencing was blood.

CDR3 in amino acids: CASSYGQPPAYEQYF. CDR3 DNA sequence: TGTGCCAGCAGTTACGGACAGCCACCGGCCTACGAGCAGTACTTC. The J gene is TRBJ2-7, the V gene TRBV6-5, with D possibly TRBD1 on 6 matching bases. Per the germline V gene, CDR1 is MNHEY and CDR2 is SVGAGI. With 2 bases removed from V and 2 bases from J, the gap between germline ends came to 13 bases. This CDR3 is built from 15 residues.